These T cell receptor beta chains were read from a single sample in a study of control samples from healthy donors and cancer patients. TCRdb keeps only in-frame clones here, not all; method: immunoSEQ multiplex PCR. The repertoire includes around 100,000 clones, approximately 92% of them detected once, and around 3% sits in the top ten. Material for sequencing was blood. Receptors were obtained from a human donor in good health. The donor label of this sample is uncertain. Each CDR3 is given without its conserved first and last residue. A D gene is named only where the DNA matches it firmly.

D gene: .
V gene: TRBV7-8
CDR3 protein: ASSLNRDGYT

D gene: TRBD1
V gene: TRBV19
CDR3 protein: ASISDRWTEAF

D gene: TRBD2
V gene: TRBV4-3
CDR3 protein: ASSQGSLGGLNIQY

D gene: .
V gene: TRBV7-6
CDR3 protein: ASSSGPGGATDTQY

D gene: .
V gene: TRBV28
CDR3 protein: ASSHRRWGGPVNEQF

D gene: TRBD1
V gene: TRBV5-5
CDR3 protein: ASSFSPPGQAGYGYT

D gene: .
V gene: TRBV7-2
CDR3 protein: ASSPQSSLNEKLF

D gene: TRBD2
V gene: TRBV28
CDR3 protein: ASSTNSGGPTDTQY

D gene: .
V gene: TRBV5-1
CDR3 protein: ASSLDLYEQY

D gene: TRBD2
V gene: TRBV5-1
CDR3 protein: ASSLGGPGGRSYNEQF

D gene: .
V gene: TRBV6-5
CDR3 protein: ASSYLRGGEEKLF

D gene: TRBD1
V gene: TRBV18
CDR3 protein: ASSLGQSMRQTQY

D gene: .
V gene: TRBV5-1
CDR3 protein: ASSLDGLKETQY

D gene: TRBD1
V gene: TRBV25-1
CDR3 protein: AAAASSGTGSGYT

D gene: .
V gene: TRBV30
CDR3 protein: AWSANNYPNEKLF

D gene: .
V gene: TRBV3-1/TRBV3-2
CDR3 protein: ASSQDRRGKAF

D gene: .
V gene: TRBV3-1/TRBV3-2
CDR3 protein: ASSPGGGYT

D gene: .
V gene: TRBV5-1
CDR3 protein: ASSGSTNEKLF

D gene: .
V gene: TRBV11-2
CDR3 protein: ASSLELANYGYT

D gene: .
V gene: TRBV12-3/TRBV12-4
CDR3 protein: ASSSRWNGELF

D gene: .
V gene: TRBV6-5
CDR3 protein: ASSSQGRAYEQY

D gene: .
V gene: TRBV9
CDR3 protein: ASSVDRASGNTIY

D gene: .
V gene: TRBV6-5
CDR3 protein: ASSYFENNEQF

D gene: TRBD1
V gene: TRBV6-1
CDR3 protein: ASSEAGTGGTDTQY

D gene: .
V gene: TRBV3-1/TRBV3-2
CDR3 protein: ASSHDGEAF

D gene: TRBD1
V gene: TRBV4-1
CDR3 protein: ASGQGTLNTEAF

D gene: .
V gene: TRBV15
CDR3 protein: ATSRDRAAEAF

D gene: TRBD1
V gene: TRBV14
CDR3 protein: ASSRKRDRGFTDTQY

D gene: .
V gene: TRBV10-1
CDR3 protein: ASTEREGTFRLRWEAF

D gene: .
V gene: TRBV7-9
CDR3 protein: ASSLVGVDYGYT

D gene: .
V gene: TRBV7-2
CDR3 protein: ASSLGGGSNQPQH

D gene: .
V gene: TRBV5-6
CDR3 protein: ASSSYMAGELF

D gene: TRBD1
V gene: TRBV25-1
CDR3 protein: ASSETGQYNQPQH

D gene: .
V gene: TRBV5-1
CDR3 protein: ASSLGLYNSPLH

D gene: .
V gene: TRBV7-2
CDR3 protein: ASSARTNQPQH

D gene: TRBD2
V gene: TRBV9
CDR3 protein: ASSYGAGGDTDTQY

D gene: .
V gene: TRBV7-9
CDR3 protein: ASSRRGGYVHEQF

D gene: TRBD1
V gene: TRBV19
CDR3 protein: ASSSGQGLSEQY

D gene: .
V gene: TRBV6-5
CDR3 protein: ASGADSGNTIY

D gene: TRBD2
V gene: TRBV29-1
CDR3 protein: SAQRGTNTGELF

D gene: .
V gene: TRBV12-5
CDR3 protein: ASGLAHGGGVLNEQF

D gene: .
V gene: TRBV27
CDR3 protein: ASSFRAVSTDTQY

D gene: .
V gene: TRBV28
CDR3 protein: ASTLTDRENQPQH

D gene: .
V gene: TRBV19
CDR3 protein: ASREVYGYT

D gene: TRBD1
V gene: TRBV29-1
CDR3 protein: SVVGDSVDQPQH

D gene: .
V gene: TRBV27
CDR3 protein: ASSFKGTNTEAF

D gene: TRBD1
V gene: TRBV5-6
CDR3 protein: ASSLYDRDYGYT

D gene: .
V gene: TRBV19
CDR3 protein: ATQGTGRGGQPQH

D gene: .
V gene: TRBV6-1
CDR3 protein: ASSEAPGRNYYGYT

D gene: .
V gene: TRBV5-1
CDR3 protein: ASSPSSARANTEAF

D gene: .
V gene: TRBV30
CDR3 protein: AWSGADTQY

D gene: TRBD1
V gene: TRBV6-4
CDR3 protein: ASSDPIHGTGVSKTV

D gene: TRBD1
V gene: TRBV6-5
CDR3 protein: ASTIDRADTEAF

D gene: TRBD1
V gene: TRBV5-1
CDR3 protein: ASSPRDRDTNEKLF

D gene: .
V gene: TRBV5-4
CDR3 protein: ASSLLGTSGANVLT

D gene: TRBD1
V gene: TRBV27
CDR3 protein: ASSTGQYNQPQH

D gene: .
V gene: TRBV13
CDR3 protein: ASSPQQGSNYGYT

D gene: TRBD2
V gene: TRBV29-1
CDR3 protein: SVDPSGGRGETQY

D gene: .
V gene: TRBV24-1
CDR3 protein: ATSDLARHHTEAF